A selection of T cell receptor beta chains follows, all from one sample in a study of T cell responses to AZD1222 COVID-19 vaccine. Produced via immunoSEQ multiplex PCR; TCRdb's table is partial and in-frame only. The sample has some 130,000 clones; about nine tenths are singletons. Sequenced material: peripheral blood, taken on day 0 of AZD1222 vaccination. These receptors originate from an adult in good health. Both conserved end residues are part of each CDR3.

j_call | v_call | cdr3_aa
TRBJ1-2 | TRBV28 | CASRAPYGYTF
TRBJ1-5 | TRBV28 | CANSPGKGRGSNQPQHF
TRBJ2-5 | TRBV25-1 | CASTAPGTGKETQYF
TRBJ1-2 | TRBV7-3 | CASSLLASPLYGYTF
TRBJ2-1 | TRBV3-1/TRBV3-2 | CASSQRGLGDGEQFF
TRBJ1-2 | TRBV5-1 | CASSDEGDLGYTF
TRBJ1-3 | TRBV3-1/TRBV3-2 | CASSPFTQGITGNTIYF
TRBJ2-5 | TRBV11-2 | CASSLEAGGTQETQYF
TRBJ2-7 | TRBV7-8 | CASSLEVVGAAGGYDEQYF
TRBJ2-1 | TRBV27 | CASSFQDRVGNEQFF
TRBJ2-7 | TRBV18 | CASSPGYQGEQYF
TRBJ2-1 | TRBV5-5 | CASSLPGGYSYNEQFF
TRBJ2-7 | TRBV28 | CASSFSGATLGLYYEQYF
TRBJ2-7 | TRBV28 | CASTPGARSGEQYF
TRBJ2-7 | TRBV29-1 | CSVSRGQGYEQYF
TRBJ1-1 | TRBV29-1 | CSVEDYGASDTEAFF
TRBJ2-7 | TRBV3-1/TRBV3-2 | CASSANRPGGGYEQYF
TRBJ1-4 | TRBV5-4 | CASSSQGRTNEKLFF
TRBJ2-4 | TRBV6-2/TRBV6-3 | CASSYSAGLAKNIQYF
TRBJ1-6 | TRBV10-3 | CAIRFGTDNNSPLHF
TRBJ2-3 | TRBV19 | CASSITPDPDFRADTQYF
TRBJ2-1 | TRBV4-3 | CASSQEEGLAQFF
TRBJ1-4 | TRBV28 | CASSFVTGGEKLFF
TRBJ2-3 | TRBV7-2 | CASSFMGGRADTQYF
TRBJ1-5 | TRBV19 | CASRLGGAGNSNQPQHF
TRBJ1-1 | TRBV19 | CASSPRTAKMNTEAFF
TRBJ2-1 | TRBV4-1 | CASSEGPWSYNEQFF
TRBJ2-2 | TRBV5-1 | CASSYLTPVANTGELFF
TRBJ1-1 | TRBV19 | CASSIVPGQGGEAFF
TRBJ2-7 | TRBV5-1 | CASSPEGTHYEQYF
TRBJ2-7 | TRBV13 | CASSLRGIAYEQYF
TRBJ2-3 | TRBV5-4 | CASSSGRSSTDTQYF
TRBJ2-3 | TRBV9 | CASSVSGGADTQYF
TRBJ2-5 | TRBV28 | CASSQETQYF
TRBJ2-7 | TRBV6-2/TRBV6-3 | CASSYHRGEQYF
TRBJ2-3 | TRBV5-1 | CASFLGGGSTDTQYF
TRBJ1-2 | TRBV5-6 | CASSFLDREANYGYTF
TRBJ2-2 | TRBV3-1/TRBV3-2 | CASSTRQGRGELFF
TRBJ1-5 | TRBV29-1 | CSVTQGGSNQPQHF
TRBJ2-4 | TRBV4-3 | CASSQVLFSVEGTKNIQYF
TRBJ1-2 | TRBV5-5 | CASSLVAALYGYTF
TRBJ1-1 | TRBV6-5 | CASPGHLNTEAFF
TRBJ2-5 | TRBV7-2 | CASSLGVGIAVETQYF
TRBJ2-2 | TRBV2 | CASSEIAGTGELFF
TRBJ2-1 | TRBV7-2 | CASSSRTYNEQFF
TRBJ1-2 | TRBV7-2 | CASSLRGSYGYTF
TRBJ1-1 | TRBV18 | CASSPPEGLITEAFF
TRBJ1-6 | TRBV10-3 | CAISAGTNVGSPLHF
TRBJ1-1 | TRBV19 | CASSTSRERVFF
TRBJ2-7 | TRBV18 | CASSPGASYEQYF
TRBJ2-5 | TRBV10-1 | CASTLGHSGQETQYF